A single sample is the source of the 7 T cell receptor beta chains below, sequenced in a study of T-cell reconstitution after alpha-beta-depleted transplantation in children. Using unique molecular identifiers, the investigators prepared the TCRbeta library. TCRdb independently ran MiXCR on the PCR reads; one entry per CDR3 protein. The repertoire consists of approximately 500,000 distinct CDR3 sequences, with about 10% occurring once and the leading ten covering 2% to 2.5%. The input for sequencing was PBMCs, taken before TCRalphabeta/CD19-depleted stem cell transplant. The receptors stem from a child aged 2-9 years with inherited bone marrow failure, due to receive a stem cell transplant.

This clonotype was picked up many times. The chain joins TRBV6-1 to TRBJ2-4; D may correspond to TRBD1 or TRBD2 (5 bases each). Per germline, CDR1 MNHNS and CDR2 SASEGT. V lost 2 bases and J lost 0, with 11 bases in between. There are 16 residues in the CDR3. In DNA, the CDR3 is TGTGCCAGCAGTGAACCGGGACGGAGAGCCAAAAACATTCAGTACTTC. This gives the protein CASSEPGRRAKNIQYF.

This clonotype was picked up many times. The chain carries TRBV20-1 and TRBJ1-5; 7 nucleotides match TRBD1. V lost 5 bases, J lost 4 bases, and 8 bases stayed unmatched. This CDR3 comprises 14 residues. Germline V gives CDR1 DFQATT, CDR2 SNEGSKA (reference sequence). The CDR3 coding sequence is TGCAGTGCTGCCGGGACAGCGGAGAATCAGCCCCAGCATTTT. This codes for CSAAGTAENQPQHF.

This clonotype was picked up a small number of times. The chain carries TRBV19 and TRBJ2-1, with D perhaps TRBD1 or TRBD2 (5 bases each). Germline assignment: CDR1 LNHDA and CDR2 SQIVND (reference sequence). V gave up 7 bases and J gave up 9 bases, with 10 bases separating them. CDR3 length equals 11 residues. CDR3 nucleotides: TGTGCCAGTACCTCGGGACGTGAGCAGTTCTTC. It is translated as CASTSGREQFF.

At least ten counts were recorded for this clonotype. The chain combines TRBV29-1 with TRBJ2-3; a weak D match, TRBD2 (5 bases). The CDR3 consists of 14 residues. Germline V gives CDR1 SQVTM, CDR2 ANQGSEA. Trimming stripped 6 bases from V and 2 bases from J, with 15 bases between. The CDR3 DNA sequence: TGCAGCGTCTCGCGGGTCACCTACACAGATACGCAGTATTTT. Its translation: CSVSRVTYTDTQYF.

This clonotype has ten or more counts. This sequence joins TRBV27 and TRBJ2-7; possible D gene TRBD2, 6 bases. Germline V gene sequence: CDR1 MNHEY, CDR2 SMNVEV (reference sequence). V lost 4 bases to trimming and J lost 3 bases, with 22 bases between them. The CDR3 contains 17 residues. CDR3 amino acids: CASSYGRNAEVIYEQYF. In nucleotides, the CDR3 is TGTGCCAGCAGTTACGGGAGAAACGCCGAGGTAATCTACGAGCAGTACTTC.

This clonotype was counted many times. The V call is TRBV11-2, the J call TRBJ2-1; D is uncertain. This CDR3 contains 14 residues. Germline CDR1 reads SGHAT; CDR2 reads FQNNGV. V lost 1 base to trimming and J lost 9 bases, with 13 bases between them. CDR3 protein: CASSLVWGSGEQFF. As DNA, the CDR3 is TGTGCCAGCAGCTTAGTCTGGGGTAGTGGTGAGCAGTTCTTC.

This clonotype was seen more than once but under ten times. V is TRBV7-9 and J is TRBJ2-7; 12 bases match TRBD1. CDR1 is SEHNR and CDR2 is FQNEAQ in the germline V gene (reference sequence). J was trimmed by 3 bases and V by 4 bases; bases with no gene match: 7. CDR3 length equals 16 residues. DNA for the CDR3: TGTGCCAGCAGCTCCACCGGGACAGGGGGCTTCTACGAGCAGTACTTC. Translated, it gives CASSSTGTGGFYEQYF. The whole variable domain, remainder taken from reference TRBV7-9 and TRBJ2-7, is DTGVSQNPRHKITKRGQNVTFRCDPISEHNRLYWYRQTLGQGPEFLTYFQNEAQLEKSRLLSDRFSAERPKGSFSTLEIQRTEQGDSAMYLCASSSTGTGGFYEQYFGPGTRLTVT.